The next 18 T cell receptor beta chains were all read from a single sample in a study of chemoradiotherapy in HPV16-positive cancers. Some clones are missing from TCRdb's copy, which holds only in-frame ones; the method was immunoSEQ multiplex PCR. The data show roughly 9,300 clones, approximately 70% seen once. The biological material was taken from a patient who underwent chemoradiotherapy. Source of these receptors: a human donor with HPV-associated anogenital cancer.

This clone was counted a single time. DNA of the CDR3: TGTGCCAGCAGCGTTAACGGGGGCTACGAGCAGTACTTC. Protein: CASSVNGGYEQYF. This chain uses TRBV9 with TRBJ2-7; weak D call: TRBD2 (6 bases). V dropped 2 bases and J dropped 3 bases, with 9 bases sitting between them. Germline V gives CDR1 SGDLS, CDR2 YYNGEE. The CDR3 has 13 amino acids. Looking up the rest from reference TRBV9 and TRBJ2-7 gives the full variable domain: DSGVTQTPKHLITATGQRVTLRCSPRSGDLSVYWYQQSLDQGLQFLIQYYNGEERAKGNILERFSAQQFPDLHSELNLSSLELGDSALYFCASSVNGGYEQYFGPGTRLTVT.

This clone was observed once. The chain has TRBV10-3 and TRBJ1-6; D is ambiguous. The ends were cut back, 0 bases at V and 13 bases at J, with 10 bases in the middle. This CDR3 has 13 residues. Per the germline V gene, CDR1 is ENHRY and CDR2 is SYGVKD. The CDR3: CAISESDRRPLHF. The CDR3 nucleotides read TGTGCCATCAGTGAGTCGGACCGCCGTCCCCTCCACTTT.

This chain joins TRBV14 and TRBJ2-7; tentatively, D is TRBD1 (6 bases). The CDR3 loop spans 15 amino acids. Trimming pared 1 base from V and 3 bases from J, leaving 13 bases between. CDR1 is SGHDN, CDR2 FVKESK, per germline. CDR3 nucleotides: TGTGCCAGCAGCCAAGGACAGGCGGTATACTACGAGCAGTACTTC. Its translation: CASSQGQAVYYEQYF.

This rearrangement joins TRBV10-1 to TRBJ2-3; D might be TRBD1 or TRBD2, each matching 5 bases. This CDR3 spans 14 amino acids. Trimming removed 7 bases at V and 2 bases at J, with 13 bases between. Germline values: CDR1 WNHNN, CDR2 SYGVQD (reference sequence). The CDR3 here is CASNRDRNTDTQYF. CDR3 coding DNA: TGCGCCAGCAACCGGGACCGAAACACAGATACGCAGTATTTT.

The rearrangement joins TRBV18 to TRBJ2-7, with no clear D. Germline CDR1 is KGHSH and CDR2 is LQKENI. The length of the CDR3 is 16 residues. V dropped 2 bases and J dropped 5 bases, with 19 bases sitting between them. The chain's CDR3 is CASSPDINPNAHEQYF. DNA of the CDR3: TGTGCCAGCTCACCAGATATAAACCCCAATGCCCACGAGCAGTACTTC.

The CDR3: CASSLDGTGGRGYTF. CDR3 nucleotide sequence: TGTGCCAGCAGCCTGGATGGGACAGGGGGACGGGGCTACACCTTC. This sequence joins TRBV5-4 and TRBJ1-2; 11 bases match TRBD1. J lost 8 bases, V lost 4 bases, and 10 bases had no gene match. CDR1 and CDR2 (germline): SGHNT, YYREEE (reference sequence). CDR3 length: 15 amino acids.

The CDR3 spells CASSLQGVGYGYTF. The CDR3 nucleotides are TGTGCCAGCAGCTTGCAGGGAGTCGGCTATGGCTACACCTTC. This chain connects TRBV5-6 to TRBJ1-2; weak D call: TRBD1 (5 bases). The CDR3 spans 14 residues. Trimming took 1 base from V and 4 from J, leaving 11 bases between them. In germline, CDR1 is SGHDT, CDR2 YYEEEE. The full variable domain, completed using reference TRBV5-6 and TRBJ1-2, is DAGVTQSPTHLIKTRGQQVTLRCSPKSGHDTVSWYQQALGQGPQFIFQYYEEEERQRGNFPDRFSGHQFPNYSSELNVNALLLGDSALYLCASSLQGVGYGYTFGSGTRLTVV.

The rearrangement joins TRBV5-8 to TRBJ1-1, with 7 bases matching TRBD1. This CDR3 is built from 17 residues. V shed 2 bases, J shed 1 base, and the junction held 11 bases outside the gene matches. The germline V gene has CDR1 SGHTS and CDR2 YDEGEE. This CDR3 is CASSFYPTRTGNTEAFF. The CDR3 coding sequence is TGTGCCAGCAGCTTTTATCCGACAAGGACAGGGAACACTGAAGCTTTCTTT.

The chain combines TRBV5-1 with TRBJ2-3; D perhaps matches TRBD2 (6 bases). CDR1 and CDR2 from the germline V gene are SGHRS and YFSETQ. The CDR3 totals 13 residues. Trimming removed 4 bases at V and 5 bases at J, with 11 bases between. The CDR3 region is CASSDQRVDTQYF. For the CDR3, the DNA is TGCGCCAGCAGCGATCAGCGGGTAGATACGCAGTATTTT.

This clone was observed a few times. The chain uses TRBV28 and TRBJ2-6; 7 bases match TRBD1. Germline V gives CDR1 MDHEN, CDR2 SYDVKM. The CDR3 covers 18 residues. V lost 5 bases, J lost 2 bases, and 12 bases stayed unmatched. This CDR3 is CASSPRTGAHAGANVLTF. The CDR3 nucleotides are TGTGCCAGCAGTCCAAGGACAGGAGCTCACGCTGGGGCCAACGTCCTGACTTTC.

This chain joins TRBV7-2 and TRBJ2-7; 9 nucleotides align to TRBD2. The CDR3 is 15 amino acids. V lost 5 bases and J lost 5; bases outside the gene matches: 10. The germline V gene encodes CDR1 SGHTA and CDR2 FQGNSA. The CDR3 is CASSLVGGGANEQYF. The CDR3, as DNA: TGTGCCAGCAGCCTTGTGGGCGGGGGGGCCAACGAGCAGTACTTC.

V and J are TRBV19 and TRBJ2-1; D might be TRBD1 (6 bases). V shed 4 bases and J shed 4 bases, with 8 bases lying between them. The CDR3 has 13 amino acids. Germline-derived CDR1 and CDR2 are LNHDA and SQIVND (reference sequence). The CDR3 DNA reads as TGTGCCAGTAGTACAGACAGGTACAATGAGCAGTTCTTC. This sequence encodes CASSTDRYNEQFF.

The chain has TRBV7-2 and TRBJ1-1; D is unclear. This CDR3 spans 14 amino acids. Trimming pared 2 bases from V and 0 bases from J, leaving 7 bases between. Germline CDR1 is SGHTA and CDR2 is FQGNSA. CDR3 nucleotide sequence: TGTGCCAGCAGCTTAACAGCAATGAACACTGAAGCTTTCTTT. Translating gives CASSLTAMNTEAFF.

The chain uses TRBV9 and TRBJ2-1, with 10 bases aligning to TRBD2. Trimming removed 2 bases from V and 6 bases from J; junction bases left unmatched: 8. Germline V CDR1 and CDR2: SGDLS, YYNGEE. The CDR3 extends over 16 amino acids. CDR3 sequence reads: CASSVTGTSVPNEQFF. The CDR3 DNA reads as TGTGCCAGCAGCGTGACCGGGACTAGCGTTCCCAATGAGCAGTTCTTC.

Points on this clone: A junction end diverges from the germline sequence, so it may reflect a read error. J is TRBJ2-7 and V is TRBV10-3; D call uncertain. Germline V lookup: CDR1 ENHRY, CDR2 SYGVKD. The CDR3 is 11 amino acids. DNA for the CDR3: TGTGCCATCAGGGAGTACTACGAGCAGTACTTC. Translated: CAIREYYEQYF.

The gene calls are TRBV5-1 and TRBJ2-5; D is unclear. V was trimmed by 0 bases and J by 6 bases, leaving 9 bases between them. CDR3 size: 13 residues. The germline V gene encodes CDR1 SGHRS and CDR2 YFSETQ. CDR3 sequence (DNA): TGCGCCAGCAGCTTGGAGAGCAGCAAGACCCAGTACTTC. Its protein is CASSLESSKTQYF.

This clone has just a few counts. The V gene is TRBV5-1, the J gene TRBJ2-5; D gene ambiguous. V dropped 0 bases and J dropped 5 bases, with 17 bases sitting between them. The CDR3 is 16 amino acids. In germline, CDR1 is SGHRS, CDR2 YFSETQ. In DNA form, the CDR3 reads TGCGCCAGCAGCTTGGCAGCCCAGTCTATCTGGGAGACCCAGTACTTC. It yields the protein CASSLAAQSIWETQYF.

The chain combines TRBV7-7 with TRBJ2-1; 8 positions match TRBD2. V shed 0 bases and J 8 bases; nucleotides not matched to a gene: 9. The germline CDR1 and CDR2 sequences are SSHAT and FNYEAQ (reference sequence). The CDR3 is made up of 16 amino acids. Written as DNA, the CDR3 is TGTGCCAGCAGCTTAGCGTCGGGACTAGTTGGGGATGAGCAGTTCTTC. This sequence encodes CASSLASGLVGDEQFF.